The next 32 T cell receptor beta chains were all read from a single sample in a study of neoadjuvant anti-PD-1 for oral cavity cancer. Using immunoSEQ multiplex PCR, the repertoire was profiled, and TCRdb retains in-frame clones only, with some absent. The table records 7,500 or so clones, 53% of them present only once. The sample was tumor tissue, taken before nivolumab (anti-PD-1) treatment. The origin of the receptors is a person between 40 and 85 years old with oral cavity squamous cell carcinoma.

The rearrangement links TRBV7-8 to TRBJ2-7; 14 bases line up with TRBD2. Germline V gene lookup returns CDR1 SGHVS and CDR2 FQNEAQ. This CDR3 is 18 amino acids long. Unmatched junction bases numbered 7, after V lost 1 base and J lost 2 bases. CDR3 coding DNA: TGTGCCAGCAGCTTAGGACTAGCGGGAGGGCCGCGGCCCTACGAGCAGTACTTC. Its translation is CASSLGLAGGPRPYEQYF.

V and J are TRBV11-2 and TRBJ1-1; TRBD1 might be the D (5 bases). The V gene lost 5 bases and the J gene lost 1 base, with 5 bases spanning the gap. This CDR3 is built from 12 residues. CDR1 and CDR2 (germline): SGHAT, FQNNGV. CDR3: CASSQGNTEAFF. DNA for the CDR3: TGTGCCAGCAGCCAGGGGAACACTGAAGCTTTCTTT.

V and J are TRBV11-3 and TRBJ2-7; 14 nucleotides match TRBD2. The V gene end was trimmed by 5 bases and the J gene end by 3 bases; junction bases not matched to a gene: 3. Germline V gene data show CDR1 as SGHNT and CDR2 as YENEEA. The CDR3 loop spans 15 amino acids. The CDR3: CASSAGLAGVYEQYF. The CDR3 bases are TGTGCCAGCAGCGCGGGACTAGCGGGAGTCTACGAGCAGTACTTC.

In its sample, this clone was seen a few times. The chain recombines TRBV7-3 with TRBJ2-5; 9 bases align to TRBD1. The CDR3 is made up of 15 amino acids. Germline loops: CDR1 SGHTA, CDR2 FQGTGA. The V gene end was trimmed by 5 bases and the J gene end by 5 bases; junction bases not matched to a gene: 9. The CDR3 nucleotides are TGTGCCAGCAGCCCCACGACAGGGGGATGGGAGACCCAGTACTTC. This translates into CASSPTTGGWETQYF. Full variable domain (missing parts from reference TRBV7-3 and TRBJ2-5): GAGVSQTPSNKVTEKGKYVELRCDPISGHTALYWYRQSLGQGPEFLIYFQGTGAADDSGLPNDRFFAVRPEGSVSTLKIQRTERGDSAVYLCASSPTTGGWETQYFGPGTRLLVL.

This chain links TRBV6-5 with TRBJ2-7, with D possibly being TRBD1 or TRBD2 (5 bases each). Per the germline V gene, CDR1 is MNHEY and CDR2 is SVGAGI. The CDR3 covers 14 residues. Trimming removed 6 bases at V and 0 bases at J, with 12 bases between. CDR3 DNA sequence: TGTGCCAGCAGGGGTCGTGGGGGCTCCTACGAGCAGTACTTC. This encodes CASRGRGGSYEQYF.

The chain uses TRBV30 and TRBJ1-4; possible D gene TRBD1, 6 bases. CDR3 size: 15 residues. V lost 2 bases, J lost 3 bases, and 13 bases lay in between. Germline V lookup: CDR1 GTSNPN, CDR2 SVGIG (reference sequence). CDR3 nucleotides: TGTGCCTGGAGTCAGTGGGGGCAGGCTAATGAAAAACTGTTTTTT. Encoded protein: CAWSQWGQANEKLFF.

The J gene is TRBJ2-7, the V gene TRBV12-5, with D perhaps TRBD2 (6 bases). The germline V gene has CDR1 LGHNT and CDR2 FRNRAP. The V and J ends lost 7 bases and 4 bases respectively, with 14 bases between them. The CDR3 runs to 13 residues. CDR3 residues: CASALGGSYEQYF. The DNA for the CDR3 is TGTGCTAGTGCCCTTGGAGGGTCTTACGAGCAGTACTTC.

This clone occurred a few times. This sequence joins TRBV28 and TRBJ2-7; no definite D call. Germline loops: CDR1 MDHEN, CDR2 SYDVKM. CDR3 length equals 11 residues. V gave up 10 bases and J gave up 4 bases, with 11 bases separating them. The CDR3 DNA sequence: TGTGCCATCCATGGCCCGTACGAGCAGTACTTC. It translates to CAIHGPYEQYF.

A few counts support this clone. The rearrangement links TRBV2 to TRBJ2-7; possibly TRBD1 for D (6 bases). Germline V lookup: CDR1 SNHLY, CDR2 FYNNEI. V was clipped by 6 bases and J by 3 bases, with 12 bases between them. There are 13 residues in the CDR3. The CDR3 reads CASRRQANYEQYF. CDR3 bases: TGTGCCAGCAGGAGACAGGCTAACTACGAGCAGTACTTC.

This chain joins TRBV30 and TRBJ1-1, with 7 bases aligning to TRBD1. This CDR3 is 15 amino acids long. With 0 bases clipped from V and 6 bases from J, the junction kept 10 bases outside the gene matches. The germline V gene has CDR1 GTSNPN and CDR2 SVGIG (reference sequence). The CDR3 spells CAWSVHRQGGAEAFF. CDR3 coding DNA: TGTGCCTGGAGTGTACACAGGCAGGGGGGCGCTGAAGCTTTCTTT. Filled out from reference TRBV30 and TRBJ1-1, the complete variable domain reads SQTIHQWPATLVQPVGSPLSLECTVEGTSNPNLYWYRQAAGRGLQLLFYSVGIGQISSEVPQNLSASRPQDRQFILSSKKLLLSDSGFYLCAWSVHRQGGAEAFFGQGTRLTVV.

There are a few counts of this clone. J is TRBJ1-2 and V is TRBV4-2; 7 bases are a match to TRBD1. The CDR3 spans 15 residues. The trim removed 1 base at V and 4 bases at J, leaving 6 bases unmatched. Germline CDR1 LGHNA, CDR2 YNFKEQ. CDR3 amino acids: CASSQGQGLGYGYTF. CDR3 sequence (DNA): TGTGCCAGCAGCCAAGGACAGGGACTTGGCTATGGCTACACCTTC.

The chain has TRBV9 and TRBJ1-2; D remains unclear. Trimming took off 3 bases at V and 9 bases at J, with 18 bases between the two ends. The CDR3 covers 14 residues. Looked up from germline, CDR1 is SGDLS and CDR2 is YYNGEE. DNA of the CDR3: TGTGCCAGCAGCGGGCTGGAAACAGTCTCTAGCTACACCTTC. This translates into CASSGLETVSSYTF.

The chain couples TRBV5-1 to TRBJ2-3; D call uncertain. The CDR3 totals 15 residues. Trimming removed 0 bases at V and 1 base at J, with 9 bases between. Per the germline V gene, CDR1 is SGHRS and CDR2 is YFSETQ. The CDR3 bases are TGCGCCAGCAGCTTGGAATCACAGCGCACAGATACGCAGTATTTT. Amino acid sequence: CASSLESQRTDTQYF.

The V and J genes are TRBV6-5 and TRBJ2-3; D not certain. CDR1 MNHEY and CDR2 SVGAGI come from the germline V gene. Trimming removed 1 base from V and 6 bases from J, with 8 bases in between. This CDR3 has 13 residues. The CDR3 protein is CASSYLTADTQYF. The DNA for the CDR3 is TGTGCCAGCAGTTACTTGACGGCGGATACGCAGTATTTT.

The chain recombines TRBV27 with TRBJ2-3; TRBD1 is a possible D gene (7 bases). V shed 2 bases and J shed 0 bases, with 21 bases lying between them. The CDR3 runs to 19 residues. Germline values: CDR1 MNHEY, CDR2 SMNVEV (reference sequence). The CDR3 region has the DNA TGTGCCAGCAGTTTACGTCCATATCAGGGGGGTTCTAGCACAGATACGCAGTATTTT. Residues: CASSLRPYQGGSSTDTQYF.

V usage is TRBV10-3 and J usage is TRBJ2-6; unclear D gene. CDR3 length: 14 amino acids. Between the trimmed V and J ends, which lost 9 bases and 4 bases, there was a span of 13 bases. Per germline, CDR1 ENHRY and CDR2 SYGVKD. The CDR3 nucleotides read TGTGCCATTCTCCCTACTGCCGGGGCCAACGTCCTGACTTTC. Its protein product is CAILPTAGANVLTF.

V gene TRBV4-1 combines with J gene TRBJ1-3; D not resolved. The germline gives CDR1 MGHRA, CDR2 YSYEKL. The CDR3 sequence is 15 residues long. Trimming took off 4 bases at V and 0 bases at J, with 10 bases between the two ends. The CDR3 protein is CASSPQLLSGNTIYF. The CDR3 region has the DNA TGCGCCAGCAGCCCCCAACTCCTCTCTGGAAACACCATATATTTT.

This clone showed up just a few times. The chain carries TRBV14 and TRBJ1-2; 11 bases agree with TRBD1. With 4 bases clipped from V and 6 bases from J, the junction kept 4 bases outside the gene matches. Germline V gene sequence: CDR1 SGHDN, CDR2 FVKESK. The CDR3 loop spans 14 amino acids. Here the CDR3 reads CASSPPDRGHGYTF. DNA for the CDR3: TGTGCCAGCAGCCCCCCGGACAGGGGGCATGGCTACACCTTC.

The J gene is TRBJ1-5, the V gene TRBV28, with 10 bases that match TRBD1. This CDR3 has 17 amino acids. CDR1 is MDHEN, CDR2 SYDVKM, per germline. V dropped 5 bases and J dropped 4; count of bases not matched to a gene: 11. CDR3: CASSMPVRTGGNQPQHF. Here the CDR3 DNA reads TGTGCCAGCAGTATGCCCGTGCGGACAGGGGGGAATCAGCCCCAGCATTTT.

This chain links TRBV27 with TRBJ2-7; 10 positions match TRBD1. Losses at the gene ends were 4 bases for V and 4 bases for J; bases not matched to a gene: 4. This CDR3 spans 14 amino acids. Germline loops: CDR1 MNHEY, CDR2 SMNVEV (reference sequence). In nucleotides, the CDR3 is TGTGCCAGCAGTTCCCGACAGGGGGCTTACGAGCAGTACTTC. This translates into CASSSRQGAYEQYF.

This clone was seen just once. The V and J genes are TRBV5-6 and TRBJ2-7; 7 bases fit TRBD2. V shed 2 bases, J shed 2 bases, and the junction held 4 bases outside the gene matches. Germline V gene lookup returns CDR1 SGHDT and CDR2 YYEEEE. The length of the CDR3 is 14 residues. CDR3 protein: CASSLSLATYEQYF. CDR3 coding DNA: TGTGCCAGCAGCTTATCACTAGCGACCTACGAGCAGTACTTC. Together with reference TRBV5-6 and TRBJ2-7, the CDR3 gives the full variable domain: DAGVTQSPTHLIKTRGQQVTLRCSPKSGHDTVSWYQQALGQGPQFIFQYYEEEERQRGNFPDRFSGHQFPNYSSELNVNALLLGDSALYLCASSLSLATYEQYFGPGTRLTVT.

The chain recombines TRBV6-5 with TRBJ2-2; D uncertain. Trimming took 6 bases from V and 6 from J, leaving 5 bases between them. The CDR3 covers 11 residues. Germline CDR1 and CDR2: MNHEY and SVGAGI. The DNA of the CDR3 is TGTGCCAGCAGCCACTCCGGGGAGCTGTTTTTT. Protein product: CASSHSGELFF.

The V and J genes are TRBV11-3 and TRBJ1-4, with D perhaps matching TRBD1 (5 bases). The CDR3 is 13 amino acids. V lost 5 bases and J 4 bases, leaving 8 bases between the germline ends. Germline V gene sequence: CDR1 SGHNT, CDR2 YENEEA. CDR3: CASSQGFNEKLFF. The CDR3 coding sequence is TGTGCCAGCAGCCAGGGATTTAATGAAAAACTGTTTTTT.

This clone occurred a few times. The V call is TRBV6-1, the J call TRBJ1-5; D perhaps matches TRBD1 (5 bases). V lost 4 bases and J 4 bases, leaving 8 bases between the germline ends. The CDR3 extends over 13 amino acids. Germline-derived CDR1 and CDR2 are MNHNS and SASEGT. The CDR3 protein is CASSGEGNQPQHF. CDR3 sequence (DNA): TGTGCCAGCAGTGGGGAGGGGAATCAGCCCCAGCATTTT.

In its sample, this clone was seen a few times. This sequence joins TRBV7-9 and TRBJ1-1; unclear D gene. CDR1 SEHNR and CDR2 FQNEAQ come from the germline V gene (reference sequence). V lost 5 bases and J 2 bases, leaving 9 bases between the germline ends. The CDR3 has 13 amino acids. CDR3: CASSRGLNTEAFF. The CDR3 DNA reads TGTGCCAGCAGCCGCGGACTTAACACTGAAGCTTTCTTT.

J is TRBJ1-1 and V is TRBV28; no clear D gene. V was clipped by 6 bases and J by 0 bases, with 5 bases between them. This CDR3 is 12 amino acids long. The germline CDR1 and CDR2 sequences are MDHEN and SYDVKM. The CDR3 bases are TGTGCCAGCAGCGAGATGAACACTGAAGCTTTCTTT. This translates into CASSEMNTEAFF.

This clone has a handful of counts. The genes are TRBV6-4 and TRBJ1-1; D perhaps matches TRBD1 (6 bases). The CDR3 has 13 residues. V was cut by 6 bases and J by 8 bases, with 16 bases left in between. CDR1 MRHNA and CDR2 SNTAGT come from the germline V gene. CDR3 region: CASSYQPDSEAFF. The CDR3 DNA is TGTGCCAGCAGCTACCAGCCGGACAGCGAAGCTTTCTTT.

This chain connects TRBV9 to TRBJ2-7; perhaps D is TRBD1 or TRBD2 (6 bases each). Germline CDR1 SGDLS, CDR2 YYNGEE. The CDR3 has 15 amino acids. V dropped 3 bases and J dropped 2 bases, with 15 bases sitting between them. CDR3 loop: CASSAGGGGAYEQYF. DNA for the CDR3: TGTGCCAGCAGCGCCGGCGGAGGGGGTGCCTACGAGCAGTACTTC.

A few counts support this clone. The chain combines TRBV4-1 with TRBJ1-5; D unresolved. Germline V gene lookup returns CDR1 MGHRA and CDR2 YSYEKL. This CDR3 comprises 16 residues. V lost 0 bases and J lost 0, with 9 bases in between. The CDR3 bases are TGCGCCAGCAGCCAAGAAGGTACATCTAGCAATCAGCCCCAGCATTTT. This sequence encodes CASSQEGTSSNQPQHF.

This chain joins TRBV28 and TRBJ1-1; maybe TRBD1 (6 bases). V dropped 8 bases and J dropped 3 bases, with 13 bases sitting between them. Germline CDR1 MDHEN, CDR2 SYDVKM. This CDR3 spans 13 amino acids. CDR3 residues: CASWGPRDTEAFF. The DNA of the CDR3 is TGTGCCAGCTGGGGGCCGCGGGACACTGAAGCTTTCTTT.

The V and J genes are TRBV7-9 and TRBJ1-1; D uncertain. CDR3 length: 12 residues. V gave up 3 bases and J gave up 0 bases, with 2 bases separating them. In germline, CDR1 is SEHNR, CDR2 FQNEAQ (reference sequence). The CDR3 nucleotides are TGTGCCAGCAGCTTCCTGAACACTGAAGCTTTCTTT. The encoded protein is CASSFLNTEAFF.

The chain combines TRBV11-2 with TRBJ2-5; TRBD2 might be the D (6 bases). Trimming removed 6 bases from V and 7 bases from J, with 12 bases in between. The CDR3 has 12 residues. Germline CDR1 SGHAT, CDR2 FQNNGV. As DNA, the CDR3 is TGTGCCAGCAGACCCCAGGAGGGGACCCAGTACTTC. The encoded protein is CASRPQEGTQYF.